A single sample gave rise to the 20 T cell receptor beta chains below, sequenced in a study of T cell responses to AZD1222 COVID-19 vaccine. This table comes from immunoSEQ multiplex PCR, and its TCRdb copy is limited to in-frame clones, with some not included. The sample records approximately 100,000 clones, less than 95% being singletons. Sequencing used peripheral blood, obtained 28 days after the second AZD1222 dose. These TCRs come from an adult who received the AZD1222 COVID-19 vaccine.

Only one count was recorded for this clone. The rearrangement uses TRBV6-5 and TRBJ2-5; possible D gene TRBD2, 5 bases. Per germline, CDR1 MNHEY and CDR2 SVGAGI. The V and J ends lost 2 bases and 2 bases respectively, with 12 bases between them. The CDR3 consists of 15 residues. The CDR3 here is CASSYESRGQETQYF. CDR3 DNA sequence: TGTGCCAGCAGTTACGAGTCTCGGGGACAAGAGACCCAGTACTTC.

The chain joins TRBV11-1 to TRBJ1-1; D remains ambiguous. Per germline, CDR1 SGHAT and CDR2 FQDESV (reference sequence). The CDR3 has 14 residues. V was clipped by 3 bases and J by 5 bases, with 13 bases between them. CDR3 loop: CASSFLSLGTEAFF. In nucleotides, the CDR3 is TGTGCCAGCAGCTTTCTGTCGTTGGGAACTGAAGCTTTCTTT.

The V call is TRBV6-2 or TRBV6-3, the J call TRBJ2-3; possible D gene TRBD2, 5 bases. CDR1 and CDR2 (germline): MNHEY, SVGEGT. The ends were cut back, 4 bases at V and 3 bases at J, with 8 bases in the middle. The length of the CDR3 is 13 residues. The CDR3 reads CASSSGLTDTQYF. DNA for the CDR3: TGTGCCAGCAGTTCTGGACTTACAGATACGCAGTATTTT.

V gene TRBV14 combines with J gene TRBJ2-7; D is undetermined. The CDR3 totals 13 residues. The V gene's germline CDR1 is SGHDN and CDR2 FVKESK. V lost 1 base and J 2 bases, leaving 6 bases between the germline ends. CDR3 region: CASSQGVAYEQYF. For the CDR3, the DNA is TGTGCCAGCAGCCAAGGCGTGGCCTACGAGCAGTACTTC.

This chain connects TRBV18 to TRBJ2-5; no clear D gene. Trimming took off 6 bases at V and 4 bases at J, with 12 bases between the two ends. Germline V gene lookup returns CDR1 KGHSH and CDR2 LQKENI. The CDR3 runs to 13 residues. CDR3 region: CASSPSPIETQYF. The CDR3 DNA sequence: TGTGCCAGCTCCCCCTCACCTATAGAGACCCAGTACTTC.

This clone was seen a single time. The gene calls are TRBV3-1 (or the pseudogene TRBV3-2) and TRBJ2-7, with 12 bases that match TRBD2. Trimming at V came to 4 bases and at J to 2 bases, leaving 3 bases not matched to a gene. The CDR3 sequence is 15 residues long. Germline CDR1 is LGHDT and CDR2 is YNNKEL (reference sequence). The CDR3 sequence is CASSLASGGAYEQYF. The CDR3 DNA is TGTGCCAGCAGCCTGGCTAGCGGGGGGGCCTACGAGCAGTACTTC.

The chain employs TRBV18 and TRBJ1-2; 7 bases line up with TRBD1. The trim removed 3 bases at V and 8 bases at J, leaving 9 bases unmatched. Germline loops: CDR1 KGHSH, CDR2 LQKENI. The CDR3 extends over 14 amino acids. The CDR3 is CASSPPGQSWGYTF. The CDR3 DNA is TGTGCCAGCTCACCCCCGGGACAGTCCTGGGGCTACACCTTC.

The chain carries TRBV6-6 and TRBJ2-3; D is tentatively TRBD1 or TRBD2 (5 bases each). CDR1 and CDR2 (germline): MNHNY, SVGAGI (reference sequence). With 6 bases removed from V and 0 bases from J, the gap between germline ends came to 16 bases. This CDR3 has 16 amino acids. The CDR3 bases are TGTGCCAGCAGCCGAACCGCGAGGGGCAGCACAGATACGCAGTATTTT. Protein: CASSRTARGSTDTQYF.

This rearrangement joins TRBV18 to TRBJ1-2; D is uncertain. Trimming cost V 0 bases and J 4 bases, with 9 bases left between them. Germline-derived CDR1 and CDR2 are KGHSH and LQKENI. The CDR3 has 14 residues. The CDR3 DNA is TGTGCCAGCTCACCACCGTCCGGGCCCTATGGCTACACCTTC. Amino acid sequence: CASSPPSGPYGYTF.

This chain uses TRBV4-1 with TRBJ2-7, with a weak D call TRBD1 (5 bases). V was cut by 0 bases and J by 4 bases, with 10 bases left in between. From germline, CDR1 is MGHRA and CDR2 YSYEKL. The CDR3 spans 14 residues. DNA for the CDR3: TGCGCCAGCAGCCAAGATCAGGGCTCGTACGAGCAGTACTTC. Protein sequence: CASSQDQGSYEQYF.

V usage is TRBV19 and J usage is TRBJ1-6, with D possibly TRBD1 on 5 matching bases. Germline CDR1 LNHDA, CDR2 SQIVND (reference sequence). Trimming pared 4 bases from V and 9 bases from J, leaving 13 bases between. This CDR3 contains 14 residues. CDR3 coding DNA: TGTGCCAGTAGTAGCCAGGCTGGGGGTTCACCCCTCCACTTT. Translating it yields CASSSQAGGSPLHF.

V gene TRBV4-1 combines with J gene TRBJ1-1; D gene uncertain. CDR3 length: 14 residues. Trimming cost V 2 bases and J 1 base, with 8 bases left between them. Germline V lookup: CDR1 MGHRA, CDR2 YSYEKL. The CDR3, as DNA: TGCGCCAGCAGCCAACAGAACCAGAACACTGAAGCTTTCTTT. As protein: CASSQQNQNTEAFF.

The chain is built from TRBV5-5 and TRBJ2-2; 7 bases fit TRBD2. The CDR3 is 15 residues long. Germline V CDR1 and CDR2: SGHKS, YYEKEE (reference sequence). The trim removed 4 bases at V and 3 bases at J, leaving 6 bases unmatched. CDR3 sequence (DNA): TGTGCCAGCAGCCCCCTGGGAGGGTACACCGGGGAGCTGTTTTTT. Its protein is CASSPLGGYTGELFF.

The chain has TRBV6-2 or TRBV6-3 and TRBJ2-7, with unresolved D. Germline-derived CDR1 and CDR2 are MNHEY and SVGEGT. The V gene lost 0 bases and the J gene lost 3 bases, with 9 bases spanning the gap. The CDR3 sequence is 14 residues long. The CDR3 DNA sequence: TGTGCCAGCAGTTACTCGTTTTCCGGCTACGAGCAGTACTTC. The encoded protein is CASSYSFSGYEQYF.

The chain combines TRBV4-3 with TRBJ2-7; 10 positions agree with TRBD1. The germline gives CDR1 LGHNA, CDR2 YSLEER. The CDR3 extends over 15 amino acids. The V segment lost 4 bases and the J segment 1 base; nucleotides outside the gene matches: 4. CDR3 DNA: TGCGCCAGCAGCCTTGGGACAGGGGATTCCTACGAGCAGTACTTC. Its translation: CASSLGTGDSYEQYF.

The chain is built from TRBV7-3 and TRBJ1-1; the D is unclear. Trimming took off 5 bases at V and 0 bases at J, with 16 bases between the two ends. The CDR3 runs to 16 residues. The germline V gene encodes CDR1 SGHTA and CDR2 FQGTGA. The CDR3 coding sequence is TGTGCCAGCAGCCAACGCGCGGACGGATTGAACACTGAAGCTTTCTTT. It translates to CASSQRADGLNTEAFF.

The rearrangement links TRBV9 to TRBJ2-7, with 8 positions matching TRBD1. CDR1 and CDR2 (germline): SGDLS, YYNGEE. V was pared by 3 bases and J by 5 bases, with 4 bases of the junction left unmatched. The CDR3 is 13 amino acids. CDR3 amino acids: CASSGTGKNEQYF. CDR3 nucleotides: TGTGCCAGCAGCGGGACAGGGAAAAACGAGCAGTACTTC.

The rearrangement uses TRBV5-8 and TRBJ2-7, with TRBD2 identical over 7 bases. V lost 4 bases to trimming and J lost 2 bases; unmatched junction nucleotides: 9. This CDR3 is 15 amino acids long. Germline CDR1 is SGHTS and CDR2 is YDEGEE. The CDR3 region is CASSGIYGGTYEQYF. The CDR3 region has the DNA TGTGCCAGCAGCGGAATCTACGGGGGGACCTACGAGCAGTACTTC.

The chain carries TRBV4-1 and TRBJ2-5; D not certain. The CDR3 has 14 residues. Trimming took 1 base from V and 2 from J, leaving 8 bases between them. CDR1 and CDR2 from the germline V gene are MGHRA and YSYEKL. CDR3 protein: CASSQAEIQETQYF. CDR3 sequence (DNA): TGCGCCAGCAGCCAAGCAGAAATACAAGAGACCCAGTACTTC.

The chain is built from TRBV5-1 and TRBJ2-3; a possible D gene is TRBD1 (5 bases). CDR1 and CDR2 from the germline V gene are SGHRS and YFSETQ. V lost 0 bases and J lost 5, with 13 bases in between. The CDR3 has 15 amino acids. The chain's CDR3 is CASSLGQWEGDTQYF. CDR3 bases: TGCGCCAGCAGCTTGGGACAGTGGGAAGGAGATACGCAGTATTTT.